This entry lists 28 T cell receptor beta chains sequenced from one sample in a study of sequential checkpoint blockade in melanoma. Treatment noted: randomized to nivolumab then ipilimumab (arm A) or the reverse (arm B). Libraries were prepared by immunoSEQ multiplex PCR; TCRdb keeps only in-frame clonotypes and omits some of them. The sample includes under 20,000 clones, around 65% of them seen just once. Material: CD8+ T cells sorted from blood (inferred from file names), obtained from a patient given nivolumab and ipilimumab in sequence. The receptors come from a human donor with melanoma.

This clone was detected a few times. The rearrangement uses TRBV11-2 and TRBJ2-1; D is perhaps TRBD2 (6 bases). Germline values: CDR1 SGHAT, CDR2 FQNNGV. Trimming left V 2 bases short and J 1 base short, with 15 bases between. This CDR3 is built from 17 residues. In DNA, the CDR3 is TGTGCCAGCAGCTTAACCGGACGGGAGTCGTCCTACAATGAGCAGTTCTTC. It is translated as CASSLTGRESSYNEQFF.

The chain uses TRBV15 and TRBJ1-5; 7 bases align to TRBD1. This CDR3 comprises 15 residues. Germline assignment: CDR1 LNHNV and CDR2 YYDKDF (reference sequence). Trimming cost V 0 bases and J 7 bases; bases outside gene matches: 6. The CDR3 DNA follows: TGTGCCACCAGCAGAGATAAGGGGGCGGAACAGCCCCAGCATTTT. Its translation: CATSRDKGAEQPQHF. The full variable domain, rest sourced from reference TRBV15 and TRBJ1-5, is DAMVIQNPRYQVTQFGKPVTLSCSQTLNHNVMYWYQQKSSQAPKLLFHYYDKDFNNEADTPDNFQSRRPNTSFCFLDIRSPGLGDTAMYLCATSRDKGAEQPQHFGDGTRLSIL.

This clone appeared a single time. The chain links TRBV11-3 to TRBJ1-2; D gene unclear. Germline CDR1 is SGHNT and CDR2 is YENEEA. This CDR3 is 13 amino acids long. V lost 2 bases and J 6 bases, leaving 10 bases between the germline ends. DNA of the CDR3: TGTGCCAGCAGCTTACGATCGGGGAATGGCTACACCTTC. Translation gives CASSLRSGNGYTF. The variable domain in full, completed from reference TRBV11-3 and TRBJ1-2, reads EAGVVQSPRYKIIEKKQPVAFWCNPISGHNTLYWYLQNLGQGPELLIRYENEEAVDDSQLPKDRFSAERLKGVDSTLKIQPAELGDSAVYLCASSLRSGNGYTFGSGTRLTVV.

This clone was seen a handful of times. The chain links TRBV11-2 to TRBJ2-1; 10 bases are a match to TRBD2. This CDR3 comprises 17 residues. Germline CDR1 SGHAT, CDR2 FQNNGV. V gave up 5 bases and J gave up 0 bases; unmatched junction bases: 7. The CDR3 here is CASSLPIAGGSYNEQFF. DNA of the CDR3: TGTGCCAGCAGCCTACCCATAGCGGGGGGCTCCTACAATGAGCAGTTCTTC.

V usage is TRBV5-1 and J usage is TRBJ1-4, with TRBD1 matching 10 bases. The CDR3 length is 14 residues. V shed 3 bases, J shed 8 bases, and the junction held 4 bases outside the gene matches. Per germline, CDR1 SGHRS and CDR2 YFSETQ. CDR3 nucleotide sequence: TGCGCCAGCAGCTGGACAGGGGGTAAAGAAAAACTGTTTTTT. Residues: CASSWTGGKEKLFF.

The sample holds one count of this clone. This chain uses TRBV4-3 with TRBJ2-1, with 8 bases matching TRBD1. V lost 4 bases and J lost 6; bases outside the gene matches: 5. Germline V gene lookup returns CDR1 LGHNA and CDR2 YSLEER. The CDR3 totals 14 residues. In DNA form, the CDR3 reads TGCGCCAGCAGCCCAGGACAGGGAGGCAATGAGCAGTTCTTC. Encoded protein: CASSPGQGGNEQFF.

The table lists this clone with a few counts. The CDR3: CAARRANTGELFF. Here the CDR3 DNA reads TGTGCCGCTAGGCGGGCGAACACCGGGGAGCTGTTTTTT. The chain carries TRBV5-6 and TRBJ2-2, with D perhaps TRBD2 (5 bases). CDR3 size: 13 residues. V was trimmed by 10 bases and J by 0 bases, leaving 10 bases between them. CDR1 is SGHDT, CDR2 YYEEEE, per germline.

The V gene is TRBV2, the J gene TRBJ2-7, with D perhaps matching TRBD1 (6 bases). Between the trimmed V and J ends, which lost 0 bases and 0 bases, there was a span of 9 bases. The CDR3 runs to 15 residues. CDR1 and CDR2 from the germline V gene are SNHLY and FYNNEI. DNA for the CDR3: TGTGCCAGCAGTGAAGCGTCACAGGGCTCCTACGAGCAGTACTTC. Amino acid sequence: CASSEASQGSYEQYF.

The V and J genes are TRBV11-2 and TRBJ2-7; D is possibly TRBD2 (5 bases). V gave up 4 bases and J gave up 6 bases, with 10 bases separating them. Germline CDR1 reads SGHAT; CDR2 reads FQNNGV. There are 12 residues in the CDR3. The CDR3 sequence is CASSSLGSEQYF. The DNA of the CDR3 is TGTGCCAGCAGCTCCCTAGGGAGCGAGCAGTACTTC.

The chain recombines TRBV10-3 with TRBJ1-1; 9 nucleotides align to TRBD1. This CDR3 is 15 amino acids long. Germline CDR1 and CDR2: ENHRY and SYGVKD. Trimming took 2 bases from V and 0 from J; bases not matched to a gene: 1. The CDR3 DNA reads as TGTGCCATCAGTGAGGGACAGGGGTTGAACACTGAAGCTTTCTTT. Amino acid sequence: CAISEGQGLNTEAFF.

The chain employs TRBV10-1 and TRBJ2-7, with 11 nucleotides matching TRBD2. Germline assignment: CDR1 WNHNN and CDR2 SYGVQD (reference sequence). Trimming cost V 3 bases and J 0 bases; bases outside gene matches: 16. CDR3 length: 20 residues. Here the CDR3 reads CASSDRQGKSSGRASYEQYF. Here the CDR3 DNA reads TGCGCCAGCAGTGATCGGCAGGGCAAGAGTAGCGGGAGGGCCTCCTACGAGCAGTACTTC.

V gene TRBV7-3 combines with J gene TRBJ2-7; no definite D call. Germline loops: CDR1 SGHTA, CDR2 FQGTGA. The ends were cut back, 2 bases at V and 0 bases at J, with 8 bases in the middle. The CDR3 runs 14 residues. CDR3 loop: CASSLLFPSYEQYF. CDR3 in DNA: TGTGCCAGCAGCTTACTTTTCCCCTCCTACGAGCAGTACTTC.

This clone was counted a few times. J is TRBJ1-3 and V is TRBV5-6; D not certain. The V gene's germline CDR1 is SGHDT and CDR2 YYEEEE. V lost 6 bases and J lost 9, with 10 bases in between. The CDR3 is made up of 11 amino acids. CDR3 in amino acids: CASIGGGTIYF. The CDR3 nucleotides are TGTGCCAGCATCGGCGGAGGCACCATATATTTT.

This clone was counted only a few times. V usage is TRBV5-6 and J usage is TRBJ1-1; no firm D call. The germline V gene has CDR1 SGHDT and CDR2 YYEEEE. This CDR3 spans 13 amino acids. V was cut by 0 bases and J by 2 bases, with 5 bases left in between. This chain's CDR3 is CASSLDSNTEAFF. The CDR3 nucleotides read TGTGCCAGCAGCTTGGATAGCAACACTGAAGCTTTCTTT.

This clone came up a few times. This chain connects TRBV5-1 to TRBJ2-1, with 11 bases identical to TRBD2. Germline CDR1 and CDR2: SGHRS and YFSETQ. CDR3 length equals 16 residues. Trimming at V came to 1 base and at J to 4 bases, leaving 4 bases not matched to a gene. The CDR3 nucleotides read TGCGCCAGCAGCTTGAGGTCTAGCGGGGGGTACAATGAGCAGTTCTTC. Translated, it gives CASSLRSSGGYNEQFF.

In regard to this clone: One base away lies a much larger clone, so this may be a sequencing read error. The same CDR3 is also encoded by other DNA sequences in this sample. V usage is TRBV28 and J usage is TRBJ1-1, with TRBD1 identical over 9 bases. The CDR3 runs to 15 residues. V shed 5 bases and J 8 bases; nucleotides not matched to a gene: 12. CDR1 MDHEN and CDR2 SYDVKM come from the germline V gene. In DNA, the CDR3 is TGTGCCAGCAGTCCCCCGGACAGGGGACGCCTCGAAGCTTTCTTT. Amino acid sequence: CASSPPDRGRLEAFF.

The chain has TRBV7-6 and TRBJ2-2, with 9 bases matching TRBD1. V was clipped by 5 bases and J by 4 bases; unmatched bases: 8. The CDR3 is made up of 16 amino acids. Per germline, CDR1 SGHVS and CDR2 FNYEAQ. CDR3 bases: TGTGCCAGCAGCCAAGGCACAGGGGGCTTCACCGGGGAGCTGTTTTTT. Protein product: CASSQGTGGFTGELFF.

The chain is built from TRBV27 and TRBJ2-1; 9 bases line up with TRBD2. The J segment lost 3 bases and the V segment lost 2 bases, leaving 8 bases of the junction unmatched. This CDR3 has 17 residues. CDR1 is MNHEY, CDR2 SMNVEV, per germline (reference sequence). The CDR3 is CASSLASGTVFYNEQFF. DNA for the CDR3: TGTGCCAGCAGTTTAGCTAGCGGGACCGTTTTCTACAATGAGCAGTTCTTC.

The chain carries TRBV4-1 and TRBJ1-1, with D uncertain. CDR1 and CDR2 (germline): MGHRA, YSYEKL. The CDR3 extends over 13 amino acids. V was pared by 6 bases and J by 5 bases, with 13 bases between. CDR3 sequence: CASRTEGLTEAFF. Here the CDR3 DNA reads TGCGCCAGCAGAACGGAGGGTTTGACTGAAGCTTTCTTT.

The rearrangement uses TRBV7-9 and TRBJ2-1; 12 nucleotides match TRBD2. Trimming cost V 7 bases and J 3 bases; bases outside gene matches: 7. This CDR3 comprises 16 residues. The germline CDR1 and CDR2 sequences are SEHNR and FQNEAQ (reference sequence). CDR3 nucleotides: TGTGCCAGCACCCTCGGGACTAGCGGGTTCTACAATGAGCAGTTCTTC. Residues: CASTLGTSGFYNEQFF.

The genes are TRBV7-9 and TRBJ1-5; D gene ambiguous. CDR1 is SEHNR, CDR2 FQNEAQ, per germline (reference sequence). Trimming took 2 bases from V and 2 from J, leaving 7 bases between them. The CDR3 runs to 14 residues. CDR3 bases: TGTGCCAGCAGCTTATCAGAGGGCAATCAGCCCCAGCATTTT. Protein: CASSLSEGNQPQHF.

The V gene is TRBV11-2, the J gene TRBJ2-1, with 11 bases fitting TRBD2. Trimming cost V 4 bases and J 10 bases; bases outside gene matches: 6. Germline loops: CDR1 SGHAT, CDR2 FQNNGV. This CDR3 has 14 residues. The CDR3 sequence: CASSSLLAGGEQFF. DNA of the CDR3: TGTGCCAGCAGCTCCCTTTTAGCGGGAGGGGAGCAGTTCTTC.

The chain is built from TRBV4-1 and TRBJ2-3; 11 nucleotides match TRBD2. From germline, CDR1 is MGHRA and CDR2 YSYEKL. The junction had 11 bases not matched to a gene; V was cut back by 5 bases and J by 4 bases. The length of the CDR3 is 17 residues. The CDR3 sequence: CASSGLLAGGPSDTQYF. CDR3 nucleotides: TGCGCCAGCAGCGGGCTTTTAGCGGGAGGGCCCTCAGATACGCAGTATTTT.

The chain recombines TRBV7-9 with TRBJ2-7; TRBD2 matches at 9 bases. The CDR3 extends over 14 amino acids. Germline trimming cut 1 base from V and 6 bases from J; bases unmatched to any gene: 4. CDR1 SEHNR and CDR2 FQNEAQ come from the germline V gene (reference sequence). The DNA of the CDR3 is TGTGCCAGCAGCTTAGTGGGACTAGCTGTCGAGCAGTACTTC. It yields the protein CASSLVGLAVEQYF.

This clone was detected a few times. The chain is built from TRBV11-3 and TRBJ2-6; D is undetermined. The germline V and J ends were trimmed by 0 bases and 1 base, with 10 bases remaining between them. Germline loops: CDR1 SGHNT, CDR2 YENEEA. CDR3 length: 17 amino acids. This chain's CDR3 is CASSLDWAGSGANVLTF. The CDR3 bases are TGTGCCAGCAGCTTAGATTGGGCTGGGTCTGGGGCCAACGTCCTGACTTTC.

Here the CDR3 reads CASSPRAGGYPYEQYF. In nucleotides, the CDR3 is TGTGCCAGCAGCCCACGGGCGGGGGGTTATCCCTACGAGCAGTACTTC. The chain combines TRBV7-2 with TRBJ2-7, with 8 nucleotides matching TRBD2. Trimming removed 5 bases from V and 2 bases from J; junction bases left unmatched: 11. The germline V gene has CDR1 SGHTA and CDR2 FQGNSA. There are 16 residues in the CDR3.

By sample fraction, this clone is medium-sized. The chain combines TRBV7-6 with TRBJ2-7; 8 bases map to TRBD2. CDR1 is SGHVS, CDR2 FNYEAQ, per germline. The CDR3 runs to 15 residues. V was clipped by 6 bases and J by 0 bases; unmatched bases: 7. The CDR3 bases are TGTGCCAGCAGTCAGACTAGCGAGCCCTCCTACGAGCAGTACTTC. Translating gives CASSQTSEPSYEQYF.

The rearrangement joins TRBV5-1 to TRBJ1-1; D is perhaps TRBD1 (5 bases). The CDR3 has 14 residues. CDR1 is SGHRS, CDR2 YFSETQ, per germline. V was clipped by 0 bases and J by 6 bases, with 12 bases between them. Here the CDR3 reads CASSLGAGPPEAFF. The CDR3 coding sequence is TGCGCCAGCAGCTTGGGGGCAGGGCCCCCTGAAGCTTTCTTT. Using reference TRBV5-1 and TRBJ1-1 for the parts outside the CDR3, the full variable domain is KAGVTQTPRYLIKTRGQQVTLSCSPISGHRSVSWYQQTPGQGLQFLFEYFSETQRNKGNFPGRFSGRQFSNSRSEMNVSTLELGDSALYLCASSLGAGPPEAFFGQGTRLTVV.